The T cell receptor (beta chain) described here comes from a study of T cell changes during pregnancy in multiple sclerosis. The repertoire was sequenced with immunoSEQ multiplex PCR; TCRdb's copy has only in-frame clones and lacks some. The sample has more than 35,000 clones; 80% to 95% are singletons. V was clipped by 1 base and J by 4 bases; unmatched bases: 5. CDR1 SGHDT and CDR2 YYEEEE come from the germline V gene. The CDR3 is made up of 15 amino acids. The TCR sequence derives from a female donor in good health, enrolled as a control in a pregnancy study. This specimen was CD4+ T cells from peripheral blood mononuclear cells, taken in the third trimester of pregnancy. V gene TRBV5-6 combines with J gene TRBJ1-2, with TRBD1 matching over 9 bases. The CDR3 DNA sequence: TGTGCCAGCAGCTTGTGGGACAGGGCCTTCTATGGCTACACCTTC. Translated, it gives CASSLWDRAFYGYTF.